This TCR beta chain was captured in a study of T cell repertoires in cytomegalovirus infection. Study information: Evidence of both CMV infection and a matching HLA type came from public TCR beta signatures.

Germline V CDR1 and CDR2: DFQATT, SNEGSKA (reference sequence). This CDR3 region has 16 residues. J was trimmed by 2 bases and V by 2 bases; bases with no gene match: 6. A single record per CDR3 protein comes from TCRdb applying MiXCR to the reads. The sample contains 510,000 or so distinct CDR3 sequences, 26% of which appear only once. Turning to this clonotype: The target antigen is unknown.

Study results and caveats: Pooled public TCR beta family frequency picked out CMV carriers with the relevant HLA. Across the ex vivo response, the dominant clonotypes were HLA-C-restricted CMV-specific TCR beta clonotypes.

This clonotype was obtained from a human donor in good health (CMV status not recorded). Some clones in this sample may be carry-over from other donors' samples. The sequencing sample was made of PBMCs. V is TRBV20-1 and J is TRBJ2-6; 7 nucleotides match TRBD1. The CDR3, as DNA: TGCAGTGCTAGAAGGGGGCTAGGTGCTGGGGCCAACGTCCTGACTTTC. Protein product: CSARRGLGAGANVLTF.